This T cell receptor beta chain comes out of a study of T cells expressing NK-cell markers. Background on the study: Investigators obtained TCR beta repertoires from sorted CD3+CD56+NKG2C+, CD3+CD56+NKG2C- and CD3+CD56-NKG2C+ T cells. The study, taken as a whole, reports: Unclear, still, was the HCMV specificity of the expanded NKG2C+ T cell clones. NKG2C+ dominant clonotypes from 6 or 7 donors made up roughly 1.0-7.0% of CD8+ T cells.

As regards this clonotype: The antigen is not known.

TCRdb reprocessed the 5' RACE reads, with one entry per CDR3 protein and no DNA. This table lists over 150,000 distinct CDR3 sequences. The sample taken for sequencing was blood T cells: a sorted CD56 or NKG2C T cell subset, CD4+ or CD8+ T cells, or bulk PBMC T cells (not recorded which). This TCR was recovered from a woman in her forties or fifties in good health.

CDR3: CASSEEAGLFYEQYF. The chain is built from TRBV4-2 and TRBJ2-7; lacking DNA, the TRBD1 call made by TCRdb goes unchecked. Germline V gene sequence: CDR1 LGHNA, CDR2 YNFKEQ. The CDR3 extends over 15 amino acids.